The TCR beta chain under discussion was sequenced for a study of prognosis after radiotherapy for stage I lung cancer (dated by TCRdb to 2020 to 2022). Study-level background: Between early 2018 and early 2019, some 18 patients with stage I NSCLC were enrolled in Nanjing, China. Tumor histology was squamous cell carcinoma in over 5 patients and adenocarcinoma in some 13. SBRT was delivered in 3 to 5 fractions with a biologically effective dose of at least 100 Gy, and image-guided IMRT or VMAT was used for delivery. Ages in the cohort of roughly 13 men and 6 women ranged from roughly 50 to 90 years, with a median of 74. About 20% of the 19 patients developed distant metastases after SBRT, at a median of roughly 7 months; the other 15 showed no significant progression. Some 14 of the patients presented with newly diagnosed primary stage I lung tumors; a few had oligometastatic NSCLC following surgical resection of the primary tumor. Peripheral blood TCR beta repertoires were profiled in stage I NSCLC patients before and after stereotactic body radiotherapy, and the study then linked these repertoires to distant failure. No patient received concurrent therapy alongside SBRT. A total of roughly 38 blood samples from some 20 patients were sequenced, with one sample obtained before and one obtained after SBRT for each patient. Every patient was deemed medically inoperable, 12 to 13 because of comorbidities and over five because they refused surgery.

Two rounds of multiplex PCR were used to amplify the TCR beta CDR3 region from genomic DNA. The first PCR round used primers specific to each TRBV and TRBJ gene, and the primer sequences were filed in Chinese patent CN105087789A. Universal primers were used in the second round of PCR. The Roche High Pure PCR Template Preparation Kit was used to extract genomic DNA from frozen PBMCs. Paired-end sequencing with 151 bp reads was performed on the libraries using an Illumina HiSeq 3000. Turning to the authors' computational methods: CutAdapt was used to discard raw reads that did not contain the multiplex PCR primer sequences. PEAR was used to merge high-quality paired reads into contigs. TRB V, D and J gene segments were assigned to each contig with MiXCR by alignment to reference sequences. To remove sequencing errors, CDR3 sequences were clustered according to base quality and sequence similarity. Diversity was calculated as Shannon entropy divided by the natural log of the number of productive TCR sequences. Clonality was computed as one minus the ratio of Shannon entropy to the natural log of the number of unique clonotypes. Using the Youden index from ROC curves, the researchers picked the repertoire-metric cut-offs for progression-free survival, and all analyses were carried out in R 3.5.3. The raw public data were reprocessed by TCRdb itself: fastp quality trimming at Q25, MiXCR clonotype calling, in-frame beta chains only. Rows are combined by CDR3 protein, so each entry shows the most common genes and DNA. TCRdb assigned the V and J calls; the authors' analysis was not used. The sample table holds around 28,000 distinct CDR3 sequences, of which approximately 51% were seen once. Together, the top ten hold about 15% of the sample.

Overall study results and their limits: No adjustment for multiple comparisons was applied to any of the reported P values. After SBRT, the count of unique TCR clones dropped from a median of about 10,000 beforehand to several thousand afterward (Wilcoxon paired P=0.011). Tumor specificity of expanded TCR clones was not determined. The small cohort and short follow-up limited the study, so independent validation of the findings is needed. Post-SBRT Shannon entropy and its change from baseline were lower in patients who developed distant metastases; baseline Shannon entropy was not associated with metastases. TRBV and TRBJ usage frequencies reportedly differed by metastasis status, in two V genes at baseline and in about 10 V and two J genes after SBRT.

This clonotype was recorded many times. Its antigen remains undetermined. No qualities accompany the bases; no much larger clone lies one base away. A history of other malignancies or of prior chemotherapy or radiotherapy was absent in all patients, and node-negative disease was shown on CT and PET/CT in all patients. At each of two time points, around 6 milliliters of peripheral venous blood were collected into EDTA tubes. PBMCs were isolated by Ficoll-Paque Plus density-gradient centrifugation. Right after collection, samples were kept at -80 degrees C until analysis. From the cysteine up to the phenylalanine, the CDR3 has a length of 16 residues. The retained sequence is limited to the CDR3, 48 bases, with the frame set at the first base. Deletion took 7 bases off V and 5 bases off J, with a span of 21 bases between the germline ends. The CDR1 and CDR2 encoded by the germline V gene (reference sequence) are MNHEY and SMNVEV.

The source was PBMCs, collected before or after stereotactic body radiation therapy (not recorded which). The TCR originated in a donor at least 50 years old with non-small cell lung cancer. The V and J segments used are TRBV27 and TRBJ2-1, with a tentative D gene TRBD2 over 6 matching bases. The bases are TGTGCCAGCACAGCGATAGGGACTGGAATGCACAATGAGCAGTTCTTC. Its protein is CASTAIGTGMHNEQFF.